This T cell receptor (beta chain) comes out of a study of cytomegalovirus exposure and HLA in healthy donors. Across the whole study: For the approximately 400 genotyped donors, around 76% fell within the Caucasian-associated ancestry cluster. General study findings and limits: CMV antigen specificity of three CMV-associated chains was confirmed in vitro. When analyzed later, the rates of TCR association showed variation by HLA locus, with DRB1 the most and HLA-C the fewest.

13 Jbeta primers and 60 Vbeta primers were used for the PCR. TCRdb's table, derived via immunoSEQ multiplex PCR, lists solely in-frame clones and lacks some. The sample lists about 180,000 clones; roughly 80% were seen once. CDR3 size: 16 residues. CDR1 MNHEY and CDR2 SMNVEV come from the germline V gene (reference sequence). V lost 0 bases and J lost 3, with 14 bases in between. The count of this clone is one. The antigen is undetermined. The origin of this receptor is a young man in good health and CMV-seronegative. The sample taken for sequencing was PBMCs. The rearrangement links TRBV27 to TRBJ2-5, with a tentative D call TRBD2 (7 bases). The CDR3 bases are TGTGCCAGCAGTTTATCGATGGCGGGGGACAAAGAGACCCAGTACTTC. Its translation: CASSLSMAGDKETQYF.